This T cell receptor (beta chain) was obtained from a study of T cells in Graves' hyperthyroidism and ophthalmopathy. TCR beta CDR3 regions were amplified from RNA. HTBI primers were the set used in a first-round RT-PCR of the TCR CDR3. TCRdb used MiXCR to reprocess the multiplex PCR reads, holding one entry per CDR3 protein. This sample carries 550,000 to 850,000 distinct CDR3 sequences, 18% of them seen once, and the ten largest clones take 16%. Germline-derived CDR1 and CDR2 are SGHDT and YYEEEE. Trimming removed 1 base from V and 11 bases from J, with 15 bases in between. The CDR3 is made up of 13 amino acids.

This chain links TRBV5-6 with TRBJ1-1; a weak D match, TRBD1 (6 bases). This sequence originates from a woman aged 45-59 years with Graves' hyperthyroidism that later progressed to Graves' ophthalmopathy. Sequenced input: blood. CDR3: CASSLILAGDAFF. In nucleotides, the CDR3 is TGTGCCAGCAGCTTGATCCTGGCAGGGGATGCTTTCTTT.